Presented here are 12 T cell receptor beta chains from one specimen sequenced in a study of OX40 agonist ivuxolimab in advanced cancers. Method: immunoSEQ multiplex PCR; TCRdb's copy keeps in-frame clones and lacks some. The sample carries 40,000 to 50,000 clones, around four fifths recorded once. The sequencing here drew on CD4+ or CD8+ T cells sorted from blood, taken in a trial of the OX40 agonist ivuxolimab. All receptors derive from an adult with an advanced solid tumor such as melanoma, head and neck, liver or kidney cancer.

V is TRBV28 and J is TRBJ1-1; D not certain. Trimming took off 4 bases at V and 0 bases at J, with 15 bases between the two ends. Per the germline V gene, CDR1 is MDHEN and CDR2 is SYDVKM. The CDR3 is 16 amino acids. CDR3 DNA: TGTGCCAGCAGTTCCGGTCACGGACGGATGAACACTGAAGCTTTCTTT. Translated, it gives CASSSGHGRMNTEAFF.

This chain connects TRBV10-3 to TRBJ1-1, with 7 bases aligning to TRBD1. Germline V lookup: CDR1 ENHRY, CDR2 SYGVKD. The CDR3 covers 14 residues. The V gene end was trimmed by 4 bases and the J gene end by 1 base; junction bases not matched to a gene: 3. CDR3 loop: CAISGQGENTEAFF. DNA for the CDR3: TGTGCCATCAGTGGACAGGGCGAGAACACTGAAGCTTTCTTT.

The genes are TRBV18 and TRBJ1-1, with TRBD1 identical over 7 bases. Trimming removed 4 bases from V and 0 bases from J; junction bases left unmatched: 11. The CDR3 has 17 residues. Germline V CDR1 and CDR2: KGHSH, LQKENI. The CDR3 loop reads CASSLTGLVFLNTEAFF. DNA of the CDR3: TGTGCCAGCTCACTGACAGGGTTGGTCTTTCTGAACACTGAAGCTTTCTTT.

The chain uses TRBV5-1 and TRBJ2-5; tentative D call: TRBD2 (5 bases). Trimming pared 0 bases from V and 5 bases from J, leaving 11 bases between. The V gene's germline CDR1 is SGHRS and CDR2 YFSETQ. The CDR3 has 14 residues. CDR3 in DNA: TGCGCCAGCAGCTTGGGCGCGGGCGGGGAGACCCAGTACTTC. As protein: CASSLGAGGETQYF.

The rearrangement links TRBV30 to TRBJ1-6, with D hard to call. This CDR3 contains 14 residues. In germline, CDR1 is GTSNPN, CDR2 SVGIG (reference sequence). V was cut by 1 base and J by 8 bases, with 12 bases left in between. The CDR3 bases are TGTGCCTGGAGTGATTGGGGTGGGGATTCACCCCTCCACTTT. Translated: CAWSDWGGDSPLHF.

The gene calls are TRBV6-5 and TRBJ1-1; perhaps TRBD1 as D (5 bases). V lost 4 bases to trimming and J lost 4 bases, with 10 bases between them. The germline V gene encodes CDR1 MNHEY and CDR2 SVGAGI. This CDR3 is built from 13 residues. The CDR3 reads CASSSGRFTEAFF. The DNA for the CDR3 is TGTGCCAGCAGTTCGGGACGGTTCACTGAAGCTTTCTTT.

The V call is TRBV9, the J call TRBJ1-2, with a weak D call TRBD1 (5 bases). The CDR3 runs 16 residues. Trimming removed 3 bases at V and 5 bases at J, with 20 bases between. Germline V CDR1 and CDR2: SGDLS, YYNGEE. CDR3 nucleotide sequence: TGTGCCAGCAGCGCGACGGCGGCAGGGCGAAGATATGGCTACACCTTC. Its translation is CASSATAAGRRYGYTF.

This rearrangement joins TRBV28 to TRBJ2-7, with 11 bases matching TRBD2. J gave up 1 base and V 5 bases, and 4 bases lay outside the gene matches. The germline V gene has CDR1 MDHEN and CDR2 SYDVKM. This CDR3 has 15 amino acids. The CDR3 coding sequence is TGTGCCAGCAGTGTAGGGACTAGCGGTTCCTACGAGCAGTACTTC. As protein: CASSVGTSGSYEQYF.

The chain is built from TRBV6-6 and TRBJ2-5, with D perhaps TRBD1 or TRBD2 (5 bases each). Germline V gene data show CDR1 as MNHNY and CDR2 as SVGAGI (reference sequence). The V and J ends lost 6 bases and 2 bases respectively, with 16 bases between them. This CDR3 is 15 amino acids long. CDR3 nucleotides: TGTGCCAGCAGCAATCCGGGACCCACACAAGAGACCCAGTACTTC. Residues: CASSNPGPTQETQYF.

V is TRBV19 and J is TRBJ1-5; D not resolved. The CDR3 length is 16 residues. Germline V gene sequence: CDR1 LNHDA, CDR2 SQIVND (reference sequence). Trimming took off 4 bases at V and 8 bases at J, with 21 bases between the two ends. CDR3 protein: CASSTLQPPLIKPQHF. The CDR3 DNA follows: TGTGCCAGTAGTACACTGCAACCTCCCTTAATCAAGCCCCAGCATTTT. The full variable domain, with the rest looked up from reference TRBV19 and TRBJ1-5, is DGGITQSPKYLFRKEGQNVTLSCEQNLNHDAMYWYRQDPGQGLRLIYYSQIVNDFQKGDIAEGYSVSREKKESFPLTVTSAQKNPTAFYLCASSTLQPPLIKPQHFGDGTRLSIL.

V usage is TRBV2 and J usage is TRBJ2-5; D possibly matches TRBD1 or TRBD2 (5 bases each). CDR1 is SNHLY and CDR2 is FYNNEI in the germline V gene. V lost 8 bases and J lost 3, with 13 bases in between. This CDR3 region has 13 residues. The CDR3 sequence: CASGTFIEETQYF. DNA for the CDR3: TGTGCCAGCGGGACGTTTATTGAAGAGACCCAGTACTTC.

The CDR3 DNA reads TGTGCCAGCAGTACGGACACCGATTTTCCTGAAGCTTTCTTT. Translated: CASSTDTDFPEAFF. This rearrangement joins TRBV28 to TRBJ1-1, with D perhaps matching TRBD1 (5 bases). Deletions cut 5 bases from V and 6 bases from J, with 16 bases between. Germline CDR1 MDHEN, CDR2 SYDVKM. The CDR3 sequence is 14 residues long.